The next 25 T cell receptor beta chains were all read from a single sample in a study of blood T cell repertoires in COVID-19. This table comes from immunoSEQ multiplex PCR, and its TCRdb copy is limited to in-frame clones, with some not included. The top ten clones hold 2% to 2.5% of a sample with hundreds of thousands of clones, approximately 85% of them seen once. Sequenced input: PBMCs or T cells enriched from blood (not recorded which). The receptors were gathered from a woman aged 40 to 50 with acute COVID-19.

The V and J genes are TRBV6-5 and TRBJ2-5, with 8 bases identical to TRBD2. The length of the CDR3 is 16 residues. The V segment lost 3 bases and the J segment 4 bases; nucleotides outside the gene matches: 10. Germline lookup yields CDR1 MNHEY and CDR2 SVGAGI. The CDR3 region has the DNA TGTGCCAGCAGTTATCGAACCGGGGGGGCAGGAGAGACCCAGTACTTC. Its translation is CASSYRTGGAGETQYF.

The chain is built from TRBV15 and TRBJ1-4, with TRBD1 matching 8 bases. The CDR3 contains 16 residues. The germline gives CDR1 LNHNV, CDR2 YYDKDF (reference sequence). Losses at the gene ends were 4 bases for V and 2 bases for J; bases not matched to a gene: 6. CDR3 sequence (DNA): TGTGCCACCAGCAAACTGCAGGGGGCGACTAATGAAAAACTGTTTTTT. Its protein product is CATSKLQGATNEKLFF.

The chain has TRBV6-5 and TRBJ2-1; 11 bases match TRBD1. The germline V gene encodes CDR1 MNHEY and CDR2 SVGAGI. This CDR3 region has 14 residues. V shed 8 bases and J 9 bases; nucleotides not matched to a gene: 9. The CDR3 DNA is TGTGCCAGCCCCACGGGACAGGGGGAGCTTGAGCAGTTCTTC. Translating gives CASPTGQGELEQFF.

The chain joins TRBV12-3 or TRBV12-4 to TRBJ1-2, with TRBD1 identical over 10 bases. Trimming took 6 bases from V and 8 from J; bases not matched to a gene: 6. The CDR3 length is 13 residues. CDR3 amino acids: CASSYGTGDGYTF. CDR3 DNA: TGTGCCAGCAGCTACGGGACAGGGGACGGCTACACCTTC.

This chain joins TRBV3-1 (or the pseudogene TRBV3-2) and TRBJ2-7; the D gene is possibly TRBD1 (7 bases). V lost 3 bases, J lost 6 bases, and 15 bases lay in between. The CDR3 runs to 14 residues. Germline V gene data show CDR1 as LGHDT and CDR2 as YNNKEL (reference sequence). CDR3 sequence reads: CASSHGGGGGEQYF. The CDR3 DNA reads TGTGCCAGCAGCCACGGCGGAGGGGGCGGCGAGCAGTACTTC.

This clone appeared a few times. The chain has TRBV10-3 and TRBJ1-2; D might be TRBD1 (6 bases). This CDR3 is built from 14 residues. Deletions cut 6 bases from V and 2 bases from J, with 13 bases between. The germline gives CDR1 ENHRY, CDR2 SYGVKD. CDR3 DNA sequence: TGTGCCATCAGCAGACAGGACGGAAACTATGGCTACACCTTC. This encodes CAISRQDGNYGYTF.

This clone was found a few times. The gene calls are TRBV28 and TRBJ2-2; possible D gene TRBD2, 5 bases. This CDR3 comprises 13 residues. With 2 bases removed from V and 7 bases from J, the gap between germline ends came to 8 bases. Germline assignment: CDR1 MDHEN and CDR2 SYDVKM. The CDR3 coding sequence is TGTGCCAGCAGTTTACGGGGTTTCGGGGAGCTGTTTTTT. It translates to CASSLRGFGELFF.

This clone was seen once. The J gene is TRBJ2-5, the V gene TRBV12-3 or TRBV12-4, with D hard to call. Trimming removed 6 bases from V and 5 bases from J, with 13 bases in between. The CDR3 is 13 amino acids. The DNA for the CDR3 is TGTGCCAGCAGCAAAAGAGTCGGGGAGACCCAGTACTTC. It is translated as CASSKRVGETQYF.

The J gene is TRBJ1-2, the V gene TRBV2; TRBD1 agrees at 12 bases. CDR1 is SNHLY and CDR2 is FYNNEI in the germline V gene. Germline trimming cut 6 bases from V and 8 bases from J; bases unmatched to any gene: 7. The length of the CDR3 is 14 residues. CDR3 region: CASRGDRGLVGYTF. As DNA, the CDR3 is TGTGCCAGCAGAGGGGACAGGGGGCTTGTCGGCTACACCTTC.

Written as DNA, the CDR3 is TGCGCCAGCAGTGGAGGGGGCGGAAAGAACACTGAAGCTTTCTTT. Translating it yields CASSGGGGKNTEAFF. This chain links TRBV5-1 with TRBJ1-1, with TRBD1 identical over 7 bases. V lost 5 bases and J lost 1; bases outside the gene matches: 8. The germline CDR1 and CDR2 sequences are SGHRS and YFSETQ. The CDR3 contains 15 residues.

This chain joins TRBV6-5 and TRBJ1-1; D is possibly TRBD1 (6 bases). CDR1 and CDR2 (germline): MNHEY, SVGAGI. This CDR3 has 14 amino acids. V was trimmed by 5 bases and J by 0 bases, leaving 10 bases between them. CDR3 in DNA: TGTGCCAGCAGTCTACGGACAGTGAACACTGAAGCTTTCTTT. Its translation: CASSLRTVNTEAFF.

This clone was observed a few times. This CDR3 is CASRRPGQGGYTF. The CDR3 bases are TGTGCCAGCAGACGCCCGGGACAGGGTGGCTACACCTTC. J is TRBJ1-2 and V is TRBV7-9, with 9 nucleotides matching TRBD1. This CDR3 is built from 13 residues. The germline V gene encodes CDR1 SEHNR and CDR2 FQNEAQ (reference sequence). V lost 6 bases to trimming and J lost 7 bases; unmatched junction nucleotides: 6.

This clone was detected only once. The J gene is TRBJ2-2, the V gene TRBV9; 12 nucleotides line up with TRBD2. V lost 3 bases to trimming and J lost 2 bases; unmatched junction nucleotides: 5. In germline, CDR1 is SGDLS, CDR2 YYNGEE. CDR3 length: 17 residues. CDR3 coding DNA: TGTGCCAGCAGCGGCCCTAGCGGGGGGGCCAACACCGGGGAGCTGTTTTTT. It encodes CASSGPSGGANTGELFF. Drawing the rest from reference TRBV9 and TRBJ2-2, the complete variable domain is DSGVTQTPKHLITATGQRVTLRCSPRSGDLSVYWYQQSLDQGLQFLIQYYNGEERAKGNILERFSAQQFPDLHSELNLSSLELGDSALYFCASSGPSGGANTGELFFGEGSRLTVL.

This sequence joins TRBV29-1 and TRBJ1-2, with TRBD1 as a possible D gene (5 bases). The CDR3 is made up of 11 amino acids. Germline V gene lookup returns CDR1 SQVTM and CDR2 ANQGSEA. Trimming took 6 bases from V and 7 from J, leaving 12 bases between them. The chain's CDR3 is CSVLRVGGYTF. DNA for the CDR3: TGCAGCGTACTCAGGGTTGGTGGCTACACCTTC. The full variable domain, its missing parts supplied by reference TRBV29-1 and TRBJ1-2, is SAVISQKPSRDICQRGTSLTIQCQVDSQVTMMFWYRQQPGQSLTLIATANQGSEATYESGFVIDKFPISRPNLTFSTLTVSNMSPEDSSIYLCSVLRVGGYTFGSGTRLTVV.

The chain joins TRBV19 to TRBJ2-1; 7 positions agree with TRBD2. The CDR3 is 15 amino acids. Germline V gene sequence: CDR1 LNHDA, CDR2 SQIVND (reference sequence). The trim removed 5 bases at V and 5 bases at J, leaving 9 bases unmatched. In DNA form, the CDR3 reads TGTGCCAGTAGTCTGGAGCGGGGCGGAAACAATGAGCAGTTCTTC. Translated, it gives CASSLERGGNNEQFF.

The V call is TRBV10-3, the J call TRBJ1-3; D is ambiguous. CDR3 length equals 13 residues. Trimming shortened V by 0 bases and J by 4 bases, and 4 bases separated the two germline ends. Germline V gene sequence: CDR1 ENHRY, CDR2 SYGVKD. CDR3 sequence: CAISESEGNTIYF. CDR3 DNA sequence: TGTGCCATCAGTGAGTCGGAGGGAAACACCATATATTTT.

The chain employs TRBV30 and TRBJ1-6, with D unclear. CDR3 length: 16 residues. Germline CDR1 is GTSNPN and CDR2 is SVGIG (reference sequence). The V end lost 3 bases, the J end lost 3 bases, and 15 bases lay between the germline ends. CDR3 nucleotide sequence: TGTGCCTGGAGAGCTTCCCTTGGAGGCTATAATTCACCCCTCCACTTT. Translating it yields CAWRASLGGYNSPLHF.

This clone has only one observation. This chain connects TRBV7-9 to TRBJ2-3, with TRBD1 matching over 8 bases. Germline V gene data show CDR1 as SEHNR and CDR2 as FQNEAQ (reference sequence). Germline trimming cut 5 bases from V and 6 bases from J; bases unmatched to any gene: 10. The CDR3 runs 15 residues. The CDR3 coding sequence is TGTGCCAGCAGCCTCCGCAGGGGGCTTGAGGATACGCAGTATTTT. This gives the protein CASSLRRGLEDTQYF.

CDR3 region: CASSSPGAGGRNEQFF. The CDR3 coding sequence is TGTGCCAGCAGCTCCCCGGGAGCGGGGGGTCGGAATGAGCAGTTCTTC. The chain uses TRBV5-6 and TRBJ2-1; 9 positions agree with TRBD2. The germline CDR1 and CDR2 sequences are SGHDT and YYEEEE. The CDR3 covers 16 residues. The ends lost 3 bases at V and 7 bases at J; junction bases unmatched: 11. Using reference TRBV5-6 and TRBJ2-1 for the parts outside the CDR3, the full variable domain is DAGVTQSPTHLIKTRGQQVTLRCSPKSGHDTVSWYQQALGQGPQFIFQYYEEEERQRGNFPDRFSGHQFPNYSSELNVNALLLGDSALYLCASSSPGAGGRNEQFFGPGTRLTVL.

The chain is built from TRBV5-1 and TRBJ2-2, with D tentatively TRBD2 (7 bases). Between the trimmed V and J ends, which lost 8 bases and 2 bases, there was a span of 25 bases. The CDR3 extends over 18 amino acids. In germline, CDR1 is SGHRS, CDR2 YFSETQ. The DNA for the CDR3 is TGCGCCAGAAAGATACGAGCTCGGGGGGCCCTCAACACCGGGGAGCTGTTTTTT. Translating gives CARKIRARGALNTGELFF.

V gene TRBV23-1 combines with J gene TRBJ2-1; 8 bases are a match to TRBD2. TRBV23-1 is an ORF, with its function uncertain. This CDR3 comprises 16 residues. The J segment lost 8 bases and the V segment lost 2 bases, leaving 11 bases of the junction unmatched. The CDR3 spells CASSQGWTSWFHEQFF. The CDR3 DNA follows: TGCGCCAGCAGTCAAGGGTGGACTAGCTGGTTCCATGAGCAGTTCTTC.

This clone came up a few times. V is TRBV4-1 and J is TRBJ2-6; TRBD1 agrees at 9 bases. The germline gives CDR1 MGHRA, CDR2 YSYEKL. The trim removed 3 bases at V and 4 bases at J, leaving 4 bases unmatched. The CDR3 length is 16 residues. CDR3 sequence reads: CASSQGTGTGANVLTF. CDR3 in DNA: TGCGCCAGCAGCCAGGGGACAGGGACAGGGGCCAACGTCCTGACTTTC.

The count of this clone is one. The gene calls are TRBV5-1 and TRBJ1-3; TRBD1 might be the D (5 bases). CDR3 length equals 18 residues. The V end lost 0 bases, the J end lost 3 bases, and 19 bases lay between the germline ends. The germline CDR1 and CDR2 sequences are SGHRS and YFSETQ. The CDR3: CASSLETTGGWIGNTIYF. In DNA form, the CDR3 reads TGCGCCAGCAGCTTGGAGACTACGGGGGGTTGGATTGGAAACACCATATATTTT.

The V gene is TRBV2, the J gene TRBJ1-6, with D perhaps matching TRBD1 (5 bases). The CDR3 runs to 14 residues. From germline, CDR1 is SNHLY and CDR2 FYNNEI. The V gene lost 7 bases and the J gene lost 14 bases, with 21 bases spanning the gap. The CDR3 protein is CASKPPVRPGSLHF. The DNA of the CDR3 is TGTGCCAGCAAACCTCCCGTGAGACCAGGGTCCCTCCACTTT.

This clone was counted only a few times. The rearrangement uses TRBV2 and TRBJ2-1, with 10 nucleotides matching TRBD2. This CDR3 comprises 16 residues. From germline, CDR1 is SNHLY and CDR2 FYNNEI. The V and J ends lost 3 bases and 4 bases, in that order; junction bases with no gene match: 6. Here the CDR3 DNA reads TGTGCCAGCAGTGAGGGAGCGGGGGGGCTTTACAATGAGCAGTTCTTC. Its protein product is CASSEGAGGLYNEQFF.